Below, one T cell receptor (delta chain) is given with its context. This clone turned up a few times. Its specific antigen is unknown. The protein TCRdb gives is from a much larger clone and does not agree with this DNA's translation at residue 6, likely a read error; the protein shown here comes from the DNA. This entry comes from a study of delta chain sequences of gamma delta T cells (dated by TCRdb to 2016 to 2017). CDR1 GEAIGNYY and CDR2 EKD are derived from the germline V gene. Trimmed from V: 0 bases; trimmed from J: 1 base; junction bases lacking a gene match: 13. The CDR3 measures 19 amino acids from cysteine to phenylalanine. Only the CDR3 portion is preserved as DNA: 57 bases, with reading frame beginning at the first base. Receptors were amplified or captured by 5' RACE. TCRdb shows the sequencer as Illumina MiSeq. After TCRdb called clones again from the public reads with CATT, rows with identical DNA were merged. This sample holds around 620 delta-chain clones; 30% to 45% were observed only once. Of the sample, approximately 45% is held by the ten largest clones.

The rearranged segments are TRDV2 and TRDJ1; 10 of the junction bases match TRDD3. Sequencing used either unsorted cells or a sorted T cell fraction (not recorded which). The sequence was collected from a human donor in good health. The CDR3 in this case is CACDTVGQGDTPVTDKLIF. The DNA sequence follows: TGTGCCTGTGACACCGTTGGGCAGGGGGATACGCCCGTCACCGATAAACTCATCTTT.